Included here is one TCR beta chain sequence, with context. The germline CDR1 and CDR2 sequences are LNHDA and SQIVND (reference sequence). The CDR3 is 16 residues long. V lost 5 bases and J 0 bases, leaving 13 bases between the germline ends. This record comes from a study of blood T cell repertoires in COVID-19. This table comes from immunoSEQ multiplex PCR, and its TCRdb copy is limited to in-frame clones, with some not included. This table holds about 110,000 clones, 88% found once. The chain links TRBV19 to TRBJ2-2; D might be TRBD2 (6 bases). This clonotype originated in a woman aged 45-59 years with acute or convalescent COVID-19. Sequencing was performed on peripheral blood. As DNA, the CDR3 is TGTGCCAGTAGTTTCTTAGCGGTAACGAACACCGGGGAGCTGTTTTTT. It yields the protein CASSFLAVTNTGELFF.